This T cell receptor beta chain was documented in a study of cytomegalovirus exposure and HLA in healthy donors. Assay: immunoSEQ multiplex PCR; the TCRdb copy retains only in-frame clones and omits some. The table has about 270,000 clones, around 85% seen once. A single count supports this clone. The target antigen is unknown. Study-wide findings and caveats: Most TCR sequences were rare, but some public TCRs occurred in many donors. The listing of roughly 160 TCR beta chains classed them as cytomegalovirus-associated. The classifier reportedly diagnosed cytomegalovirus status with high sensitivity and specificity. A few CMV-associated chains were confirmed in vitro to be specific for CMV antigens.

CDR1 is SGHTA and CDR2 is FQGNSA in the germline V gene. V was pared by 5 bases and J by 0 bases, with 13 bases between. The CDR3 consists of 15 residues. The chain joins TRBV7-2 to TRBJ1-1, with D possibly matching TRBD1 (5 bases). Sequencing was carried out using PBMCs. This TCR derives from a woman younger than 30 in good health and CMV-seronegative. The CDR3 region has the DNA TGTGCCAGCAGCCCCGGAGGGGCAGTGAACACTGAAGCTTTCTTT. Translation gives CASSPGGAVNTEAFF.